Shown below are 16 T cell receptor beta chains from a single sample sequenced in a study of cytomegalovirus exposure and HLA in healthy donors. Primers: 60 Vbeta forward and 13 Jbeta reverse. Assay used: immunoSEQ multiplex PCR; TCRdb lists only in-frame clones, some missing. Of around 90,000 clones listed, roughly two thirds are singletons. The specimen sequenced was PBMCs. The receptors were sampled from a human donor in good health.

V is TRBV19 and J is TRBJ1-2; 8 bases are a match to TRBD1. The trim removed 4 bases at V and 4 bases at J, leaving 8 bases unmatched. In germline, CDR1 is LNHDA, CDR2 SQIVND (reference sequence). CDR3 size: 15 residues. The chain's CDR3 is CASSTGQVGLYGYTF. As DNA, the CDR3 is TGTGCCAGTAGTACGGGACAGGTCGGGCTCTATGGCTACACCTTC.

V and J are TRBV6-1 and TRBJ1-1, with TRBD1 matching 7 bases. The CDR3 runs 14 residues. Germline assignment: CDR1 MNHNS and CDR2 SASEGT. After removal of 2 bases from V and 5 bases from J, the junction contained 5 bases not matched to a gene. The CDR3 protein is CASSERQGATEAFF. DNA for the CDR3: TGTGCCAGCAGTGAAAGACAGGGTGCGACTGAAGCTTTCTTT.

CDR3 sequence: CASSQVARSSGGNEQFF. Here the CDR3 DNA reads TGTGCCAGCAGCCAAGTGGCTAGGAGTAGCGGGGGCAATGAGCAGTTCTTC. The chain uses TRBV14 and TRBJ2-1; TRBD2 agrees at 9 bases. Germline V gene lookup returns CDR1 SGHDN and CDR2 FVKESK. Trimming at V came to 1 base and at J to 6 bases, leaving 10 bases not matched to a gene. This CDR3 has 17 residues.

The CDR3 sequence is CASSPGFTDTQYF. The CDR3 bases are TGTGCCAGCTCACCAGGCTTCACAGATACGCAGTATTTT. V is TRBV18 and J is TRBJ2-3; no clear D gene. Germline CDR1 reads KGHSH; CDR2 reads LQKENI. CDR3 length: 13 residues. The germline V and J ends were trimmed by 2 bases and 2 bases, with 5 bases remaining between them.

V and J are TRBV12-5 and TRBJ2-3; TRBD2 aligns across 7 bases. The CDR3 loop spans 20 amino acids. Per germline, CDR1 LGHNT and CDR2 FRNRAP. V lost 0 bases to trimming and J lost 2 bases; unmatched junction nucleotides: 17. This CDR3 reads CASGLVRGSGGGRYTDTQYF. The CDR3, as DNA: TGTGCTAGTGGTTTGGTACGGGGATCCGGCGGGGGTCGGTACACAGATACGCAGTATTTT. Supplemented by reference TRBV12-5 and TRBJ2-3, the full variable domain reads DARVTQTPRHKVTEMGQEVTMRCQPILGHNTVFWYRQTMMQGLELLAYFRNRAPLDDSGMPKDRFSAEMPDATLATLKIQPSEPRDSAVYFCASGLVRGSGGGRYTDTQYFGPGTRLTVL.

The rearrangement joins TRBV15 to TRBJ1-3; D unresolved. Germline V lookup: CDR1 LNHNV, CDR2 YYDKDF (reference sequence). With 0 bases removed from V and 4 bases from J, the gap between germline ends came to 7 bases. The CDR3 spans 14 residues. The CDR3 loop is CATSRDLRGNTIYF. The CDR3 DNA sequence: TGTGCCACCAGCAGAGATTTGAGAGGAAACACCATATATTTT.

This clone was recorded once. This chain links TRBV5-6 with TRBJ1-2; 7 bases line up with TRBD1. The junction had 2 bases not matched to a gene; V was cut back by 0 bases and J by 3 bases. Germline-derived CDR1 and CDR2 are SGHDT and YYEEEE. The CDR3 runs 14 residues. The CDR3 sequence: CASSLGGGHYGYTF. CDR3 sequence (DNA): TGTGCCAGCAGCTTGGGAGGGGGCCACTATGGCTACACCTTC.

The chain carries TRBV18 and TRBJ2-7; TRBD1 agrees at 7 bases. The CDR3 is made up of 13 amino acids. Germline lookup yields CDR1 KGHSH and CDR2 LQKENI. The V segment lost 6 bases and the J segment 2 bases; nucleotides outside the gene matches: 4. Here the CDR3 DNA reads TGTGCCAGCTCGGACAGGAGACCCTACGAGCAGTACTTC. Translation gives CASSDRRPYEQYF.

This clone was picked up a small number of times. The rearrangement joins TRBV19 to TRBJ1-5, with D tentatively TRBD1 (6 bases). CDR1 and CDR2 (germline): LNHDA, SQIVND (reference sequence). The CDR3 runs to 14 residues. V was clipped by 0 bases and J by 9 bases, with 12 bases between them. CDR3 nucleotides: TGTGCCAGTAGTATAGATGACAGGACCCCGCCCCAGCATTTT. Amino acid sequence: CASSIDDRTPPQHF.

This chain connects TRBV6-5 to TRBJ2-7, with 8 bases lining up with TRBD1. The germline V gene encodes CDR1 MNHEY and CDR2 SVGAGI. V lost 8 bases, J lost 1 base, and 10 bases stayed unmatched. This CDR3 region has 15 residues. The CDR3 region has the DNA TGTGCCAGCGGCTCGAACGGACAGGGATCCTACGAGCAGTACTTC. This codes for CASGSNGQGSYEQYF.

This sequence joins TRBV11-3 and TRBJ2-1; TRBD2 matches 9 bases. CDR1 and CDR2 (germline): SGHNT, YENEEA. The CDR3 runs to 17 residues. J gave up 2 bases and V 0 bases, and 5 bases lay outside the gene matches. CDR3 nucleotide sequence: TGTGCCAGCAGCTTAGAGGGAGCGGGGGGTACCTACAATGAGCAGTTCTTC. Its protein product is CASSLEGAGGTYNEQFF.

The chain carries TRBV25-1 and TRBJ1-2; the match to TRBD1 covers 7 bases. Germline-derived CDR1 and CDR2 are MGHDK and SYGVNS. The CDR3 is 16 amino acids. Trimming removed 4 bases from V and 1 base from J; junction bases left unmatched: 9. The CDR3 protein is CASSAPSGGRNYGYTF. As DNA, the CDR3 is TGTGCCAGCAGTGCGCCTTCAGGGGGGCGTAACTATGGCTACACCTTC.

The genes are TRBV7-9 and TRBJ2-1, with TRBD1 as a possible D gene (5 bases). This CDR3 region has 14 residues. The germline V gene encodes CDR1 SEHNR and CDR2 FQNEAQ (reference sequence). Trimming removed 5 bases at V and 6 bases at J, with 14 bases between. The CDR3 region is CASSPWGRLNEQFF. The CDR3 region has the DNA TGTGCCAGCAGCCCGTGGGGCCGCCTCAATGAGCAGTTCTTC.

The genes are TRBV10-3 and TRBJ2-3, with D possibly being TRBD2 (5 bases). Germline-derived CDR1 and CDR2 are ENHRY and SYGVKD. The CDR3 has 13 residues. The V and J ends lost 6 bases and 2 bases respectively, with 9 bases between them. DNA for the CDR3: TGTGCCATCAGCGCGGACTTCACAGATACGCAGTATTTT. The encoded protein is CAISADFTDTQYF.

The V and J genes are TRBV9 and TRBJ1-2, with a possible D match to TRBD1 (5 bases). Germline V gene data show CDR1 as SGDLS and CDR2 as YYNGEE. This CDR3 region has 14 residues. Trimming shortened V by 3 bases and J by 5 bases, and 14 bases separated the two germline ends. CDR3 DNA: TGTGCCAGCAGCGGGGCCGGGGGGGAGTATGGCTACACCTTC. It translates to CASSGAGGEYGYTF.

This sequence joins TRBV6-4 and TRBJ2-3, with 7 bases fitting TRBD1. The CDR3 contains 14 residues. In germline, CDR1 is MRHNA, CDR2 SNTAGT. With 4 bases clipped from V and 8 bases from J, the junction kept 9 bases outside the gene matches. The CDR3 loop reads CASSAHHRGSTQYF. In nucleotides, the CDR3 is TGTGCCAGCAGTGCCCACCACAGGGGCAGTACGCAGTATTTT.